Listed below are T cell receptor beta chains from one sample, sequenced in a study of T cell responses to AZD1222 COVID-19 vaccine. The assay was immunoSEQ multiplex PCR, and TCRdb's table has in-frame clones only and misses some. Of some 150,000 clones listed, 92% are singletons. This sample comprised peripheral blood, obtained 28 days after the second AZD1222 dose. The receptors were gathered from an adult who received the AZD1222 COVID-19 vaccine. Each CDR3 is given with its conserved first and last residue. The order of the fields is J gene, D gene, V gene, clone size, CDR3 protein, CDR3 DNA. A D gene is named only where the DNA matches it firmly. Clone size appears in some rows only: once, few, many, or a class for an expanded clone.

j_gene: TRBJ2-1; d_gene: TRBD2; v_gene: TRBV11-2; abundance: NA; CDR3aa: CASSSVLAGREFF; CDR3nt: TGTGCCAGCAGCTCAGTCTTAGCGGGAAGAGAGTTCTTC
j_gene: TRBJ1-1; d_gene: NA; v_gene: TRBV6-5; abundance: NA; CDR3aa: CASTPRGRTEAFF; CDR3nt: TGTGCCAGCACCCCGAGGGGCAGGACTGAAGCTTTCTTT
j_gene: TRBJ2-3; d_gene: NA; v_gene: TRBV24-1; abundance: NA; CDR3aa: CATSRQFTDTQYF; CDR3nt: TGTGCCACCAGTCGGCAGTTCACAGATACGCAGTATTTT
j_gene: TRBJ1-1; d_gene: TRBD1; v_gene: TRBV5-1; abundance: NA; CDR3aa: CASSEQGGNTEAFF; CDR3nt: TGCGCCAGCAGCGAACAGGGGGGGAACACTGAAGCTTTCTTT
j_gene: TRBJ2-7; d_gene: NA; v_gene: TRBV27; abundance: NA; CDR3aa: CASSDSAYEQYF; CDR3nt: TGTGCCAGCAGTGACAGCGCCTACGAGCAGTACTTC
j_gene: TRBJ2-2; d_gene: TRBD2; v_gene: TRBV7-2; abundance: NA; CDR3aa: CASSPPAGLAGGNTGELFF; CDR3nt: TGTGCCAGCAGCCCTCCGGCGGGACTAGCGGGAGGGAACACCGGGGAGCTGTTTTTT
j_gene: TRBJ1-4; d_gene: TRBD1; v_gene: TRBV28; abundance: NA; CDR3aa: CASSAGGSGEKLFF; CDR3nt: TGTGCCAGCAGCGCAGGGGGCTCTGGGGAAAAACTGTTTTTT
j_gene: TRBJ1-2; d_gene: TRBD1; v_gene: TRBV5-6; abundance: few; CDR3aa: CASSTGTDYYGYTF; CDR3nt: TGTGCCAGCAGCACCGGGACAGACTACTATGGCTACACCTTC
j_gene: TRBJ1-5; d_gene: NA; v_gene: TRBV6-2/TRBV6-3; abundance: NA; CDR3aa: CASSQPSAQHF; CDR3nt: TGTGCCAGCAGCCAACCATCGGCCCAGCATTTT
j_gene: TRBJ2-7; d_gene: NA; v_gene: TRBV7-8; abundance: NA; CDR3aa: CASSAGQSYEQYF; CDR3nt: TGTGCCAGCAGCGCGGGACAGAGCTACGAGCAGTACTTC
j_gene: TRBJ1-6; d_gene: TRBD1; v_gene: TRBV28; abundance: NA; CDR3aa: CASRETGGSYNSPLHF; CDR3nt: TGTGCCAGCAGGGAGACAGGGGGCTCCTATAATTCACCCCTCCACTTT
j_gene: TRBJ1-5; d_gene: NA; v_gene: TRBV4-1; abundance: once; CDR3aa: CASSQDPGRQGNQPQHF; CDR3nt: TGCGCCAGCAGCCAAGACCCCGGGAGGCAGGGCAATCAGCCCCAGCATTTT
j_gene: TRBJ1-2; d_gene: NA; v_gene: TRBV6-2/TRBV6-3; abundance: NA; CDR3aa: CASSLRGNYGYTF; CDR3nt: TGTGCCAGCAGCCTCAGGGGAAACTATGGCTACACCTTC
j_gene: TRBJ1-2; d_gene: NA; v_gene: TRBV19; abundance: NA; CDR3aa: CASREQGDGYTF; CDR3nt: TGTGCCAGTAGAGAACAGGGCGATGGCTACACCTTC
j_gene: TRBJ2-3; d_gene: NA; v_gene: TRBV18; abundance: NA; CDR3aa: CASSPTTKGTDTQYF; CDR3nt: TGTGCCAGCTCACCCACGACAAAGGGGACAGATACGCAGTATTTT
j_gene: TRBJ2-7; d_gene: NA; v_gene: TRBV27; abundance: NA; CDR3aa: CASSFRGDEQYF; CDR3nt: TGTGCCAGCAGTTTCAGGGGGGACGAGCAGTACTTC
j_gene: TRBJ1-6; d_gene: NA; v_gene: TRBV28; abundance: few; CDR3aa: CASSLWGERSPLHF; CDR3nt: TGTGCCAGCAGTTTATGGGGGGAGAGATCACCCCTCCACTTT
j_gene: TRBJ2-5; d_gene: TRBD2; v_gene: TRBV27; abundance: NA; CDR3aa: CASNLLAGGLRETQYF; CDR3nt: TGTGCCAGCAACCTACTAGCGGGAGGGCTTCGGGAGACCCAGTACTTC
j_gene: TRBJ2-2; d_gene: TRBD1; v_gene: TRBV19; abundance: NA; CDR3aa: CASSIRGGGGELFF; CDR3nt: TGTGCCAGTAGTATACGAGGGGGCGGCGGGGAGCTGTTTTTT
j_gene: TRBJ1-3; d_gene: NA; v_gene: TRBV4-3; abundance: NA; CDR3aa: CASSQDIWGEEGNTIYF; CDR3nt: TGCGCCAGCAGCCAAGATATTTGGGGGGAAGAAGGAAACACCATATATTTT
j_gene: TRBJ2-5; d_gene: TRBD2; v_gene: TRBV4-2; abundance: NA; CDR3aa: CASSLGLASYQETQYF; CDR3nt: TGTGCCAGCAGCCTGGGACTAGCGTCTTACCAAGAGACCCAGTACTTC
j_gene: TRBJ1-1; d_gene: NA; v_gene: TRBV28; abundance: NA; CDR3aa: CASSRTLTEAFF; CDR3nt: TGTGCCAGCAGTCGGACACTCACTGAAGCTTTCTTT
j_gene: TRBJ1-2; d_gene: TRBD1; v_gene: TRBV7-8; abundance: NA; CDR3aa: CASSKGQGAGYGYTF; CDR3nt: TGTGCCAGTTCAAAAGGGCAGGGGGCAGGCTATGGCTACACCTTC
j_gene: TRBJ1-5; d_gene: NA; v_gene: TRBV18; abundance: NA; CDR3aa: CASSPTGSVNQPQHF; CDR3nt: TGTGCCAGCTCACCAACGGGATCCGTCAATCAGCCCCAGCATTTT
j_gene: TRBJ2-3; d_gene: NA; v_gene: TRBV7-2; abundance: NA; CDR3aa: CASSTRDSDTQYF; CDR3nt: TGTGCCAGCAGCACGCGGGATTCAGATACGCAGTATTTT
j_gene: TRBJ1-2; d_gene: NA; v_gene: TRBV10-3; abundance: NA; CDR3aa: CAISGTSGRTYGYTF; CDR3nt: TGTGCCATCAGTGGGACCTCCGGCCGGACTTATGGCTACACCTTC
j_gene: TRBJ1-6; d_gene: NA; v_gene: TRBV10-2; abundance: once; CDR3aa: CASSEQGRNSPLHF; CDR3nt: TGCGCCAGCAGTGAGCAGGGTCGTAATTCACCCCTCCACTTT
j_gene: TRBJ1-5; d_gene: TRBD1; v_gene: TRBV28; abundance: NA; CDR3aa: CASSSGTGNQPQHF; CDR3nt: TGTGCCAGCAGTTCCGGGACAGGCAATCAGCCCCAGCATTTT
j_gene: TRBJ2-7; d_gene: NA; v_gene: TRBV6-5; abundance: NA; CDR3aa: CASSYVGTPYEQYF; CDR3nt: TGTGCCAGCAGTTACGTCGGGACCCCCTACGAGCAGTACTTC
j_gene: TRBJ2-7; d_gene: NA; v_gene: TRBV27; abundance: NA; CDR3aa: CASSPSNEQYF; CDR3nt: TGTGCCAGCAGTCCTTCGAACGAGCAGTACTTC
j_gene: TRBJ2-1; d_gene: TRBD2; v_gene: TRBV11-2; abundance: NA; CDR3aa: CASSLVGTSGRNEQFF; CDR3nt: TGTGCCAGCAGCTTAGTAGGGACTAGCGGGAGGAATGAGCAGTTCTTC
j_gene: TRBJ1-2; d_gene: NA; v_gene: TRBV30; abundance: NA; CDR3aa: CAWVETGTGFLYGYTF; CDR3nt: TGTGCCTGGGTAGAGACCGGGACTGGGTTTCTGTATGGCTACACCTTC
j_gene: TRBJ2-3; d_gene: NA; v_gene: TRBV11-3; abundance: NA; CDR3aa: CASSRTATDTQYF; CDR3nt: TGTGCCAGCAGCCGGACTGCGACAGATACGCAGTATTTT
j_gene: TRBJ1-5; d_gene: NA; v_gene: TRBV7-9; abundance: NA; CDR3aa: CASSLGGHSSNQPQHF; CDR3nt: TGTGCCAGCAGCTTAGGGGGACATTCTAGCAATCAGCCCCAGCATTTT
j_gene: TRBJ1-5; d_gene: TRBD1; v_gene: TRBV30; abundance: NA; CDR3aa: CAWSGQGAAPQHF; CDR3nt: TGTGCCTGGAGTGGACAGGGGGCAGCGCCCCAGCATTTT
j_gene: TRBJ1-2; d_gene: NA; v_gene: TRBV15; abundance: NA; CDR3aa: CATSRDRPVRRGGDGYTF; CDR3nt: TGTGCCACCAGCAGAGATCGGCCGGTTCGGAGGGGGGGCGATGGCTACACCTTC
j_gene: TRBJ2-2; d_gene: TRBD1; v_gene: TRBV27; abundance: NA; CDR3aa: CASLGTGTNTGELFF; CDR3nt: TGTGCCAGCCTCGGGACAGGGACGAACACCGGGGAGCTGTTTTTT
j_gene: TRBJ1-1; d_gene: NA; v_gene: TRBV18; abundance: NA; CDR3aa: CASSPRGNTEAFF; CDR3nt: TGTGCCAGCTCCCCCCGGGGGAACACTGAAGCTTTCTTT
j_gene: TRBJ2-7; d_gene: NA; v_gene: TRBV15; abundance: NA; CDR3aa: CATSREALASYEQYF; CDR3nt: TGTGCCACCAGCAGAGAGGCCCTAGCGTCCTACGAGCAGTACTTC
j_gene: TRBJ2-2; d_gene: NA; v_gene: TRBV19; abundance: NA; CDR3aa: CASSQGINTGELFF; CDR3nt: TGTGCCAGTAGCCAGGGAATCAACACCGGGGAGCTGTTTTTT
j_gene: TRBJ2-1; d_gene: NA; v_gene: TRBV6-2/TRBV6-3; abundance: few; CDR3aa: CASSKHLHEQFF; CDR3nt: TGTGCCAGCAGTAAACATCTCCATGAGCAGTTCTTC
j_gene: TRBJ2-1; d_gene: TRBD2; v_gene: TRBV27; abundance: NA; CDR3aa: CASSSLAGIYNEQFF; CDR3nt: TGTGCCAGCAGTTCACTAGCGGGAATCTACAATGAGCAGTTCTTC
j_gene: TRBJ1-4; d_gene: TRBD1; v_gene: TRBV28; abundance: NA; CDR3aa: CASLPGGATNEKLFF; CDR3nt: TGTGCCAGCCTTCCAGGGGGAGCAACTAATGAAAAACTGTTTTTT